The 24 T cell receptor beta chains presented below share a single source sample, sequenced in a study of cytomegalovirus exposure and HLA in healthy donors. PCR primers comprised 60 Vbeta and 13 Jbeta primers. Here immunoSEQ multiplex PCR was the method, and the copy in TCRdb shows in-frame clones only, minus some. The table has under 200,000 clones, about four fifths seen once; the top ten hold approximately 4.5%. Sequenced sample: PBMCs. The receptors come from a man between 25 and 39 years old in good health and CMV-seronegative.

The chain joins TRBV6-1 to TRBJ2-5; 7 nucleotides match TRBD2. CDR3 length: 14 residues. With V trimmed by 8 bases and J by 4 bases, 10 bases remained unmatched. Germline CDR1 and CDR2: MNHNS and SASEGT. In DNA, the CDR3 is TGTGCCAGCTTAAGAGTCCCTAGCGGAGAGACCCAGTACTTC. Residues: CASLRVPSGETQYF.

The V gene is TRBV27, the J gene TRBJ1-1; tentative D call: TRBD1 (6 bases). The CDR3 length is 15 residues. CDR1 and CDR2 from the germline V gene are MNHEY and SMNVEV (reference sequence). Trimming removed 7 bases at V and 3 bases at J, with 18 bases between. CDR3 bases: TGTGCCAGCAAAACGACAGGCGGAAGGGACACTGAAGCTTTCTTT. It specifies CASKTTGGRDTEAFF.

The V call is TRBV7-8, the J call TRBJ1-5; 8 bases map to TRBD1. Looked up from germline, CDR1 is SGHVS and CDR2 is FQNEAQ. The trim removed 4 bases at V and 5 bases at J, leaving 10 bases unmatched. The CDR3 covers 16 residues. CDR3 nucleotide sequence: TGTGCCAGCAGCTCCACCCTACGACAGGGGTATCAGCCCCAGCATTTT. Residues: CASSSTLRQGYQPQHF.

This chain joins TRBV7-2 and TRBJ1-3, with D perhaps TRBD1 (6 bases). Trimming shortened V by 2 bases and J by 0 bases, and 11 bases separated the two germline ends. Germline CDR1 reads SGHTA; CDR2 reads FQGNSA. CDR3 length: 16 amino acids. The CDR3 region is CASSLRGANSGNTIYF. DNA of the CDR3: TGTGCCAGCAGCTTACGGGGGGCCAACTCTGGAAACACCATATATTTT.

The chain carries TRBV5-1 and TRBJ2-3; D is perhaps TRBD2 (5 bases). The CDR3 length is 14 residues. Deletions cut 0 bases from V and 5 bases from J, with 10 bases between. From germline, CDR1 is SGHRS and CDR2 YFSETQ. The CDR3 DNA follows: TGCGCCAGCAGCTTGGTACTAGAGGAAGATACGCAGTATTTT. Amino acid sequence: CASSLVLEEDTQYF.

The chain uses TRBV7-8 and TRBJ2-7, with D unresolved. The germline V and J ends were trimmed by 7 bases and 1 base, with 17 bases remaining between them. Per germline, CDR1 SGHVS and CDR2 FQNEAQ. The CDR3 length is 15 residues. The CDR3 nucleotides are TGTGCCAGCACCCCAGCTTACTATCAGTCCTACGAGCAGTACTTC. Its translation: CASTPAYYQSYEQYF.

CDR3 DNA sequence: TGTGCCAGCAGCTTAAGACAGGCCCAAGAGACCCAGTACTTC. The encoded protein is CASSLRQAQETQYF. The rearrangement links TRBV7-9 to TRBJ2-5; possible D gene TRBD1, 6 bases. There are 14 residues in the CDR3. Germline loops: CDR1 SEHNR, CDR2 FQNEAQ (reference sequence). Trimming took 2 bases from V and 1 from J, leaving 8 bases between them.

This chain links TRBV10-3 with TRBJ2-1, with D possibly matching TRBD2 (5 bases). V was shortened by 4 bases and J by 7 bases, with 23 bases between the two germline ends. CDR1 ENHRY and CDR2 SYGVKD come from the germline V gene. The CDR3 is 17 residues long. CDR3 coding DNA: TGTGCCATCAGTGTAGGAGGAGCTAGATCCCTCCTAAATGAGCAGTTCTTC. This gives the protein CAISVGGARSLLNEQFF.

V is TRBV4-3 and J is TRBJ2-1, with 10 nucleotides matching TRBD1. Germline V gene data show CDR1 as LGHNA and CDR2 as YSLEER. V shed 0 bases, J shed 2 bases, and the junction held 1 base outside the gene matches. This CDR3 spans 16 amino acids. The CDR3 bases are TGCGCCAGCAGCCAAGATGGACAGGGGGCCTACAATGAGCAGTTCTTC. Its translation is CASSQDGQGAYNEQFF.

With regard to this clone: Mismatch with germline at one junction end may stem from a read error. This chain links TRBV7-9 with TRBJ2-1; possibly TRBD2 for D (6 bases). The germline V gene encodes CDR1 SEHNR and CDR2 FQNEAQ (reference sequence). CDR3 length: 16 residues. DNA of the CDR3: TGTTCCAGCAGCGTTCTCGGGAGCAAGCCCTACAATGAGCAGTTCTTC. Its protein is CSSSVLGSKPYNEQFF.

The V and J genes are TRBV7-9 and TRBJ1-2; perhaps TRBD1 as D (5 bases). Germline V gives CDR1 SEHNR, CDR2 FQNEAQ (reference sequence). The ends were cut back, 3 bases at V and 1 base at J, with 12 bases in the middle. CDR3 length equals 15 residues. Here the CDR3 DNA reads TGTGCCAGCAGCTTCGGGGACTTCAATAACTATGGCTACACCTTC. Translating gives CASSFGDFNNYGYTF. The full variable domain, in which reference TRBV7-9 and TRBJ1-2 provide the parts outside the CDR3, is DTGVSQNPRHKITKRGQNVTFRCDPISEHNRLYWYRQTLGQGPEFLTYFQNEAQLEKSRLLSDRFSAERPKGSFSTLEIQRTEQGDSAMYLCASSFGDFNNYGYTFGSGTRLTVV.

The chain is built from TRBV2 and TRBJ2-7, with 10 bases lining up with TRBD1. V lost 2 bases and J lost 6; bases outside the gene matches: 7. The CDR3 spans 15 residues. Germline V gene data show CDR1 as SNHLY and CDR2 as FYNNEI. The CDR3 bases are TGTGCCAGCAGTGAAAAGACAGGGGGCAGCGGCGAGCAGTACTTC. Its translation is CASSEKTGGSGEQYF.

The table lists this clone with a count of one. The rearrangement joins TRBV9 to TRBJ1-3; tentative D call: TRBD1 (5 bases). With 0 bases removed from V and 9 bases from J, the gap between germline ends came to 19 bases. This CDR3 has 16 amino acids. The germline CDR1 and CDR2 sequences are SGDLS and YYNGEE. CDR3 nucleotide sequence: TGTGCCAGCAGCGTAGCGGGCAGGTCCCTAGGGGCCACCATATATTTT. Protein sequence: CASSVAGRSLGATIYF.

This clone has more than one count but fewer than ten. This rearrangement joins TRBV5-6 to TRBJ1-2; no definite D call. V lost 5 bases to trimming and J lost 3 bases, with 14 bases between them. The CDR3 runs 14 residues. Germline CDR1 SGHDT, CDR2 YYEEEE. As DNA, the CDR3 is TGTGCCAGCAGGAGAGAGGGTATCTACTATGGCTACACCTTC. This sequence encodes CASRREGIYYGYTF.

The chain recombines TRBV6-5 with TRBJ1-3; D might be TRBD1 (6 bases). The CDR3 covers 15 residues. Germline CDR1 and CDR2: MNHEY and SVGAGI. Trimming took 6 bases from V and 4 from J, leaving 16 bases between them. CDR3 in DNA: TGTGCCAGCAGCAGCTCAGGGGCACAAGGAAACACCATATATTTT. Protein: CASSSSGAQGNTIYF.

J is TRBJ1-2 and V is TRBV7-2; 8 nucleotides agree with TRBD1. Germline lookup yields CDR1 SGHTA and CDR2 FQGNSA. This CDR3 is 14 amino acids long. V lost 1 base and J lost 8; bases outside the gene matches: 6. In nucleotides, the CDR3 is TGTGCCAGCAGCTTAGGGGACAGGTTTACGGGCTACACCTTC. It encodes CASSLGDRFTGYTF.

This chain joins TRBV5-1 and TRBJ2-5; 9 bases line up with TRBD1. The DNA end favors TRBJ2-7, so the J call may be wrong. Germline V gives CDR1 SGHRS, CDR2 YFSETQ. CDR3 size: 15 residues. The CDR3 sequence is CASSLVGTGFDEQYF. The CDR3 DNA reads as TGCGCCAGCAGCTTGGTGGGGACAGGGTTTGACGAGCAGTACTTC.

The gene calls are TRBV15 and TRBJ1-5, with 7 bases aligning to TRBD1. The CDR3 has 16 amino acids. Trimming took 5 bases from V and 3 from J; bases not matched to a gene: 10. The germline CDR1 and CDR2 sequences are LNHNV and YYDKDF (reference sequence). The CDR3 bases are TGTGCCACCAGCTCTCAGTGGACAGGCGACAATCAGCCCCAGCATTTT. It yields the protein CATSSQWTGDNQPQHF.

J is TRBJ1-2 and V is TRBV5-1; no firm D call. The V end was cut by 0 bases, the J end by 8 bases, with 17 bases between. The germline V gene has CDR1 SGHRS and CDR2 YFSETQ. The CDR3 sequence is 15 residues long. CDR3 nucleotide sequence: TGCGCCAGCAGCTTGGCGGCCGTCGGAGGGAGCGGCTACACCTTC. This sequence encodes CASSLAAVGGSGYTF.

The genes are TRBV30 and TRBJ1-4, with D perhaps TRBD1 (5 bases). CDR1 is GTSNPN and CDR2 is SVGIG in the germline V gene (reference sequence). Trimming took 0 bases from V and 5 from J, leaving 13 bases between them. The CDR3 is made up of 15 amino acids. This CDR3 is CAWSVPRTPNEKLFF. In DNA, the CDR3 is TGTGCCTGGAGTGTACCAAGGACACCAAATGAAAAACTGTTTTTT.

The chain combines TRBV4-1 with TRBJ1-5; D is perhaps TRBD1 (6 bases). The CDR3 covers 14 residues. The germline V gene encodes CDR1 MGHRA and CDR2 YSYEKL. V was clipped by 4 bases and J by 4 bases, with 11 bases between them. CDR3 nucleotides: TGCGCCAGCAGCCTCACAGGGATTAATCAGCCCCAGCATTTT. It yields the protein CASSLTGINQPQHF.

The CDR3 region has the DNA TGTGCCTGGAGAGCGGGAGGGCCGAGTCTGCAGTTCTTC. It translates to CAWRAGGPSLQFF. This chain joins TRBV30 and TRBJ2-1; 10 positions agree with TRBD2. Trimming cost V 3 bases and J 12 bases; bases outside gene matches: 8. CDR3 length: 13 residues. Germline V CDR1 and CDR2: GTSNPN, SVGIG (reference sequence).

The chain has TRBV6-5 and TRBJ2-2; no definite D call. CDR1 MNHEY and CDR2 SVGAGI come from the germline V gene. V lost 7 bases to trimming and J lost 5 bases, with 17 bases between them. The CDR3 loop spans 15 amino acids. The CDR3 loop reads CASTLGTDRTGELFF. CDR3 nucleotide sequence: TGTGCCAGCACTCTCGGAACAGATAGAACCGGGGAGCTGTTTTTT.

In its sample, this clone was seen once. The rearrangement links TRBV27 to TRBJ2-7, with 9 bases that match TRBD2. The CDR3 has 16 amino acids. Germline V gene sequence: CDR1 MNHEY, CDR2 SMNVEV (reference sequence). After removal of 0 bases from V and 1 base from J, the junction contained 4 bases not matched to a gene. CDR3 loop: CASSLSMLAGSYEQYF. CDR3 DNA: TGTGCCAGCAGTTTATCGATGCTAGCGGGATCCTACGAGCAGTACTTC.